Listed below are T cell receptor beta chains from one sample, sequenced in a study of T-cell reconstitution after alpha-beta-depleted transplantation in children. TCRdb redid the calling of the PCR reads with MiXCR, one entry per CDR3 protein. Of hundreds of thousands of distinct CDR3 sequences listed, 10% to 15% are singletons. This specimen consisted of PBMCs, obtained before TCRalphabeta/CD19-depleted stem cell transplant. Receptors originate from a girl under 10 years old with congenital amegakaryocytic thrombocytopenia, due to receive a stem cell transplant. The CDR3 runs from the conserved cysteine through the conserved F or W. Fields, in order: V gene, D gene, clone size, CDR3 length, J gene, CDR3 DNA, CDR3 protein. The D gene is left open where the match is weak. Clone size is shown for a subset of rows, as once, few, many or a class of expanded clone.

V: TRBV10-3
D: TRBD2
size: NA
length: 16
J: TRBJ2-5
DNA: TGTGCCATCAGTGAAGCGGGACTAGCGGGACGTGAGACCCAGTACTTC
CDR3: CAISEAGLAGRETQYF

V: TRBV12-3/TRBV12-4
D: NA
size: many
length: 16
J: TRBJ2-1
DNA: TGTGCCAGCAGCCTTTGGGGCCCGGGACCCTACAATGAGCAGTTCTTC
CDR3: CASSLWGPGPYNEQFF

V: TRBV11-2
D: NA
size: many
length: 19
J: TRBJ1-1
DNA: TGTGCCAGCAGCTTAGTTACGGGCCGGACTACTGTCATGAACACTGAAGCTTTCTTT
CDR3: CASSLVTGRTTVMNTEAFF

V: TRBV6-4
D: NA
size: few
length: 18
J: TRBJ2-4
DNA: TGTGCCAGCAGTGACTCGAGGAGGATGGACCTAGCCAAAAACATTCAGTACTTC
CDR3: CASSDSRRMDLAKNIQYF

V: TRBV27
D: TRBD2
size: few
length: 18
J: TRBJ2-3
DNA: TGTGCCAGCAGTCCTATATGGGCGGCTAGCGGGAATGCAGATACGCAGTATTTT
CDR3: CASSPIWAASGNADTQYF

V: TRBV5-1
D: NA
size: NA
length: 15
J: TRBJ2-1
DNA: TGCGCCAGCAGCCGCCCCCAATCCGGACGAGATGAGCAGTTCTTC
CDR3: CASSRPQSGRDEQFF

V: TRBV5-1
D: TRBD2
size: NA
length: 17
J: TRBJ2-7
DNA: TGCGCCAGCAGCCCACAATTGAGCGGGAAGAGCTCCTACGAGCAGTACTTC
CDR3: CASSPQLSGKSSYEQYF

V: TRBV6-5
D: NA
size: few
length: 17
J: TRBJ1-3
DNA: TGTGCCAGCAGTTCCGACAGAACGTCCATCTCTGGAAACACCATATATTTT
CDR3: CASSSDRTSISGNTIYF

V: TRBV20-1
D: NA
size: many
length: 13
J: TRBJ1-1
DNA: TGCAGTGCTCAACAGGGCATGAACACTGAAGCTTTCTTT
CDR3: CSAQQGMNTEAFF

V: TRBV7-8
D: NA
size: few
length: 17
J: TRBJ1-4
DNA: TGTGCCAGCAGGCTATATCCCCCAGCAGTCCCTAATGAAAAACTGTTTTTT
CDR3: CASRLYPPAVPNEKLFF

V: TRBV20-1
D: NA
size: many
length: 13
J: TRBJ2-7
DNA: TGCAGTGCTAGTGAGTCGGACGCCTACGAGCAGTACTTC
CDR3: CSASESDAYEQYF

V: TRBV27
D: NA
size: many
length: 16
J: TRBJ2-7
DNA: TGTGCCAGCAGTACCCGCCCGATTGGTCCTCTCTACGAGCAGTACTTC
CDR3: CASSTRPIGPLYEQYF

V: TRBV5-1
D: TRBD1
size: few
length: 16
J: TRBJ2-5
DNA: TGCGCCAGCAGCTTGAATCGGGACAGGGGCGAAGAGACCCAGTACTTC
CDR3: CASSLNRDRGEETQYF

V: TRBV5-1
D: NA
size: NA
length: 17
J: TRBJ1-5
DNA: TGCGCCAGCAGCTCTCTAATTGGACGGGTTAGCAATCAGCCCCAGCATTTT
CDR3: CASSSLIGRVSNQPQHF

V: TRBV29-1
D: NA
size: NA
length: 14
J: TRBJ2-3
DNA: TGCAGCGTTGGGCGGCGGGAAATCATAGATACGCAGTATTTT
CDR3: CSVGRREIIDTQYF

V: TRBV10-2
D: NA
size: NA
length: 15
J: TRBJ2-1
DNA: TGCGCCAGCGTTCGGGCTACGACTGGGGGGAATGAGCAGTTCTTC
CDR3: CASVRATTGGNEQFF

V: TRBV12-3/TRBV12-4
D: TRBD1
size: many
length: 15
J: TRBJ2-2
DNA: TGTGCCAGCAGTTTTTGGGACAGCGACACCGGGGAGCTGTTTTTT
CDR3: CASSFWDSDTGELFF

V: TRBV20-1
D: NA
size: NA
length: 12
J: TRBJ2-5
DNA: TGCAGTGCTTCTAGCGATGAAGAGACCCAGTACTTC
CDR3: CSASSDEETQYF

V: TRBV20-1
D: NA
size: NA
length: 13
J: TRBJ1-2
DNA: TGCAGTGCTCCCAAGTGGGGGAACTATGGCTACACCTTC
CDR3: CSAPKWGNYGYTF

V: TRBV29-1
D: NA
size: many
length: 16
J: TRBJ2-1
DNA: TGCAGCGTTGGACCAAGAGGGGGGCTTGCTTACAATGAGCAGTTCTTC
CDR3: CSVGPRGGLAYNEQFF

V: TRBV6-2/TRBV6-3
D: TRBD1
size: once
length: 17
J: TRBJ2-1
DNA: TGTGCCAGCGTCCATCGGGGGAAACAGGGGGGTTACAATGAGCAGTTCTTC
CDR3: CASVHRGKQGGYNEQFF

V: TRBV20-1
D: NA
size: NA
length: 17
J: TRBJ1-6
DNA: TGCAGTGCTAGAGATCGAGTAGCAATTCAGTATAATTCACCCCTCCACTTT
CDR3: CSARDRVAIQYNSPLHF

V: TRBV3-1
D: NA
size: few
length: 15
J: TRBJ2-7
DNA: TGTGCCAGCAGCCAACCGGCGGGACGATCCTACGAGCAGTACTTC
CDR3: CASSQPAGRSYEQYF

V: TRBV20-1
D: TRBD2
size: NA
length: 15
J: TRBJ2-1
DNA: TGCTGTGCTGGCTCTAGCGGGAGCTCAGACAATGAGCAGTTCTTC
CDR3: CCAGSSGSSDNEQFF

V: TRBV25-1
D: TRBD2
size: many
length: 16
J: TRBJ2-1
DNA: TGTGCCAGCAGTGAATATTCGGCGGGGGGCCTCAATGAGCAGTTCTTC
CDR3: CASSEYSAGGLNEQFF

V: TRBV12-3/TRBV12-4
D: NA
size: many
length: 14
J: TRBJ1-3
DNA: TGTGCCAGCAGACAGGGATTGTCTGGAAACACCATATATTTT
CDR3: CASRQGLSGNTIYF

V: TRBV4-1
D: TRBD2
size: few
length: 16
J: TRBJ2-1
DNA: TGCGCCAGCAGACTAACTCCGGGACTAGCGCCCAATGAGCAGTTCTTC
CDR3: CASRLTPGLAPNEQFF

V: TRBV14
D: TRBD2
size: NA
length: 17
J: TRBJ2-7
DNA: TGTGCCAGCAGCCAAGCGTTCTATGCGGGACTAGCGGGCGAGCAGTACTTC
CDR3: CASSQAFYAGLAGEQYF

V: TRBV5-1
D: TRBD2
size: many
length: 17
J: TRBJ2-1
DNA: TGCGCCAGCAGCTTCACCGGGACTAGCGGTTCCTACAATGAGCAGTTCTTC
CDR3: CASSFTGTSGSYNEQFF

V: TRBV20-1
D: TRBD2
size: few
length: 15
J: TRBJ2-5
DNA: TGCAGTGCTTTGACTAGCGGGAGAAGTTGGGAGACCCAGTACTTC
CDR3: CSALTSGRSWETQYF

V: TRBV20-1
D: TRBD2
size: many
length: 15
J: TRBJ2-3
DNA: TGCAGTGCTAGAGATAGTAGCGGGACCCCAGATACGCAGTATTTT
CDR3: CSARDSSGTPDTQYF

V: TRBV6-5
D: TRBD2
size: many
length: 15
J: TRBJ2-7
DNA: TGTGCCAGCAGTTATATAGGGACTAGCGGATACGAGCAGTACTTC
CDR3: CASSYIGTSGYEQYF

V: TRBV7-8
D: TRBD2
size: NA
length: 15
J: TRBJ2-7
DNA: TGTGCCAGCACCGTCCTAGCGGGAGGTTCCTACGAGCAGTACTTC
CDR3: CASTVLAGGSYEQYF

V: TRBV20-1
D: NA
size: few
length: 12
J: TRBJ2-1
DNA: TGCAGTGCTAGCCTCTTTGACAATGAGCAGTTCTTC
CDR3: CSASLFDNEQFF

V: TRBV5-1
D: TRBD2
size: many
length: 14
J: TRBJ2-1
DNA: TGCGCCAGCAGCTTGCGACTAGCTATGGATGAGCAGTTCTTC
CDR3: CASSLRLAMDEQFF

V: TRBV7-2
D: TRBD2
size: few
length: 16
J: TRBJ2-1
DNA: TGTGCCAGCAGCCTAAACCTAGCGGGAGTTGGCGATGAGCAGTTCTTC
CDR3: CASSLNLAGVGDEQFF

V: TRBV7-9
D: NA
size: NA
length: 14
J: TRBJ2-1
DNA: TGTGCCAGCAGCTTAGCGAAGAAGCTCAATGAGCAGTTCTTC
CDR3: CASSLAKKLNEQFF

V: TRBV10-3
D: TRBD2
size: many
length: 17
J: TRBJ2-2
DNA: TGTGCCATCAGTGGTCGAGGACTAGCGGTTAACACCGGGGAGCTGTTTTTT
CDR3: CAISGRGLAVNTGELFF

V: TRBV20-1
D: NA
size: many
length: 13
J: TRBJ2-3
DNA: TGCAGTGCTAGAGATCTCCAGGGGGATACGCAGTATTTT
CDR3: CSARDLQGDTQYF

V: TRBV20-1
D: NA
size: few
length: 14
J: TRBJ1-2
DNA: TGCAGTGCTAGGGTTTTGGGCCCCCTCGGTGGCTACACCTTC
CDR3: CSARVLGPLGGYTF

V: TRBV7-2
D: NA
size: NA
length: 16
J: TRBJ1-6
DNA: TGTGCCAGCAGCTTATCGGGTTGGGAACTTCGGTCACCCCTCCACTTT
CDR3: CASSLSGWELRSPLHF

V: TRBV20-1
D: NA
size: few
length: 13
J: TRBJ2-7
DNA: TGCAGTGCTCAACCAGGGAGTTCCTACGAGCAGTACTTC
CDR3: CSAQPGSSYEQYF